This TCR beta chain was profiled in a study of PD-L1 blockade in urothelial cancer. Study background: Atezolizumab, begun by patients at some point between 2013 and 2014, was given at 1,200 mg intravenously every 3 weeks. Researchers found blood samples held a median of 141,255 T cells. Blood drawn 3 weeks (second dose) and 6 weeks after treatment start was analyzed.

The J segment lost 6 bases and the V segment lost 3 bases, leaving 4 bases of the junction unmatched. Germline V gene sequence: CDR1 SGHAT, CDR2 FQNNGV. The CDR3 is 14 residues long. Measured with immunoSEQ multiplex PCR; TCRdb has only the in-frame clones, and not every one. The top ten hold less than 6.5% of the sample, which has roughly 17,000 clones, about 90% seen once. The V gene is TRBV11-2, the J gene TRBJ2-1, with 8 bases identical to TRBD2. Sequencing used PBMCs, obtained around atezolizumab (anti-PD-L1) treatment. The TCR comes from a man between 45 and 60 years old with urothelial cancer. The CDR3 loop reads CASSFSGALNEQFF. CDR3 coding DNA: TGTGCCAGCAGCTTTAGCGGGGCCCTCAATGAGCAGTTCTTC.